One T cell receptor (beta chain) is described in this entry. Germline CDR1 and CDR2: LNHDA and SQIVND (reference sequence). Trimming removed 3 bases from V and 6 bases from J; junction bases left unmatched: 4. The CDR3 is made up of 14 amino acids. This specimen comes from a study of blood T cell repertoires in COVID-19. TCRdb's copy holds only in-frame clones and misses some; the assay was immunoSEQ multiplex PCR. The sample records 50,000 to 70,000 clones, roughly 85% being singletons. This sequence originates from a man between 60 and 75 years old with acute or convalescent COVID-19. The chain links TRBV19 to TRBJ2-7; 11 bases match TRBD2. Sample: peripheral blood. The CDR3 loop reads CASSMTSGNLEQYF. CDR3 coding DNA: TGTGCCAGTAGTATGACTAGCGGGAACCTCGAGCAGTACTTC.